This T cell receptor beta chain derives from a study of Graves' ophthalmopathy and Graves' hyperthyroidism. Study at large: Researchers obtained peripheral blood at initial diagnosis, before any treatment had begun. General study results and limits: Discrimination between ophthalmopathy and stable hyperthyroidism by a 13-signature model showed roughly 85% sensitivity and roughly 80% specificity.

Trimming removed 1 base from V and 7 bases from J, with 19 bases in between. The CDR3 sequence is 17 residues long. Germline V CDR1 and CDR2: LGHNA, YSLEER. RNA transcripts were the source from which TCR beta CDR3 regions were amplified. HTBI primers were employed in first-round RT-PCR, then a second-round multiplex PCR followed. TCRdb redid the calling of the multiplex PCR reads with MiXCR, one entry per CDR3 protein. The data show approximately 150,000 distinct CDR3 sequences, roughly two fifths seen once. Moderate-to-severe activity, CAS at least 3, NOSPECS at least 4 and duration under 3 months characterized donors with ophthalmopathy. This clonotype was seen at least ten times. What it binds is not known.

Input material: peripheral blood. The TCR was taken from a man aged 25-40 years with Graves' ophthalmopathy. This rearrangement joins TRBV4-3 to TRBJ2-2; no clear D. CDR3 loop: CASSQVHDSSLGGELFF. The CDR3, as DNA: TGCGCCAGCAGCCAAGTACATGATAGTTCTTTGGGCGGGGAGCTGTTTTTT.